These 10 T cell receptor beta chains share one sample of origin, sequenced in a study of vaccination and CD4 T cells after COVID-19. The study sequenced cultured CD4+ T cell DNA using the Oncomine TCR Beta short-read assay. TCRdb redid the calling of the PCR reads with MiXCR, one entry per CDR3 protein. The table includes around 16,000 distinct CDR3 sequences, approximately 40% detected once. Their recognized antigens are unknown. Treatment: roughly 10-day PBMC culture with coronavirus spike peptide pools or control peptides (ViraFEST assay). Sequenced material: CD4+ T cells from blood, cultured in vitro, taken before SARS-CoV-2 vaccination. The receptors shown here come from a human donor who received a COVID-19 vaccine.

This clonotype was found once. The chain recombines TRBV20-1 with TRBJ2-2, with 10 bases fitting TRBD2. Germline CDR1 is DFQATT and CDR2 is SNEGSKA (reference sequence). CDR3 length: 16 amino acids. The trim removed 1 base at V and 6 bases at J, leaving 8 bases unmatched. This CDR3 reads CSARGVAGGWAGELFF. CDR3 sequence (DNA): TGCAGTGCTAGAGGGGTAGCGGGGGGCTGGGCCGGGGAGCTGTTTTTT.

V and J are TRBV18 and TRBJ2-7; tentatively, D is TRBD1 (6 bases). Deletions cut 1 base from V and 5 bases from J, with 12 bases between. The CDR3 has 14 amino acids. Germline V gives CDR1 KGHSH, CDR2 LQKENI. CDR3 sequence: CASSPQGEGDEQYF. Here the CDR3 DNA reads TGTGCCAGCTCACCACAGGGGGAAGGGGACGAGCAGTACTTC. Full variable domain (outside the CDR3, taken from reference TRBV18 and TRBJ2-7): NAGVMQNPRHLVRRRGQEARLRCSPMKGHSHVYWYRQLPEEGLKFMVYLQKENIIDESGMPKERFSAEFPKEGPSILRIQQVVRGDSAAYFCASSPQGEGDEQYFGPGTRLTVT.

The rearrangement uses TRBV12-3 or TRBV12-4 and TRBJ2-1; TRBD1 aligns across 8 bases. The CDR3 loop spans 16 amino acids. Trimming cost V 5 bases and J 8 bases; bases outside gene matches: 14. The DNA for the CDR3 is TGTGCCAGCAGTCCCGGGACAGGCGCTTCACTCGATGAGCAGTTCTTC. Residues: CASSPGTGASLDEQFF.

The chain combines TRBV27 with TRBJ1-1, with 9 nucleotides matching TRBD1. V was clipped by 5 bases and J by 0 bases; unmatched bases: 1. Germline V lookup: CDR1 MNHEY, CDR2 SMNVEV (reference sequence). The CDR3 has 14 residues. This CDR3 is CASSRQGVNTEAFF. The CDR3 DNA reads as TGTGCCAGCAGTCGACAGGGGGTGAACACTGAAGCTTTCTTT.

The sample holds a few counts of this clonotype. The chain joins TRBV7-2 to TRBJ2-1, with D maybe TRBD1 (5 bases). This CDR3 spans 15 amino acids. Trimming shortened V by 2 bases and J by 3 bases, and 11 bases separated the two germline ends. From germline, CDR1 is SGHTA and CDR2 FQGNSA. The CDR3 nucleotides are TGTGCCAGCAGCTTAAGTCAGGGCGACTACAATGAGCAGTTCTTC. This sequence encodes CASSLSQGDYNEQFF.

The genes are TRBV14 and TRBJ1-1; TRBD1 is a possible D gene (5 bases). Germline values: CDR1 SGHDN, CDR2 FVKESK. V lost 1 base, J lost 6 bases, and 12 bases lay in between. The CDR3 runs to 14 residues. In DNA, the CDR3 is TGTGCCAGCAGCCAAGCTGGGACTTGGGCTGAAGCTTTCTTT. Translation gives CASSQAGTWAEAFF.

In DNA, the CDR3 is TGTGCCAGCAGCTTACGGGCAGGGGGCGTTGCGGGAGCTTTCTTT. Amino acid sequence: CASSLRAGGVAGAFF. V usage is TRBV7-8 and J usage is TRBJ1-1; 8 nucleotides line up with TRBD1. The V gene end was trimmed by 2 bases and the J gene end by 10 bases; junction bases not matched to a gene: 12. Germline values: CDR1 SGHVS, CDR2 FQNEAQ. This CDR3 is built from 15 residues.

This clonotype was seen a few times. The chain joins TRBV6-5 to TRBJ1-6; no definite D call. Trimming shortened V by 2 bases and J by 10 bases, and 9 bases separated the two germline ends. This CDR3 is built from 13 residues. Germline CDR1 and CDR2: MNHEY and SVGAGI. The CDR3 region is CASSYTRESPLHF. The CDR3 DNA reads as TGTGCCAGCAGTTACACGAGGGAATCACCCCTCCACTTT.

This clonotype was counted only a few times. The chain has TRBV21-1 and TRBJ1-2. TRBV21-1 is labeled a pseudogene. The CDR3 is 18 amino acids. The CDR3 here is CASSLYVEGRDPYYGYTF. The CDR3 region has the DNA TGTGCCAGCAGCCTCTACGTGGAGGGGAGGGATCCGTACTATGGCTACACCTTC.

This clonotype occurred a few times. The chain links TRBV20-1 to TRBJ1-6, with D unresolved. The CDR3 consists of 12 residues. Trimming took off 6 bases at V and 9 bases at J, with 12 bases between the two ends. The germline V gene has CDR1 DFQATT and CDR2 SNEGSKA (reference sequence). CDR3: CSAQDLGSPLHF. The CDR3 coding sequence is TGCAGTGCCCAGGACCTAGGTTCACCCCTCCACTTT.